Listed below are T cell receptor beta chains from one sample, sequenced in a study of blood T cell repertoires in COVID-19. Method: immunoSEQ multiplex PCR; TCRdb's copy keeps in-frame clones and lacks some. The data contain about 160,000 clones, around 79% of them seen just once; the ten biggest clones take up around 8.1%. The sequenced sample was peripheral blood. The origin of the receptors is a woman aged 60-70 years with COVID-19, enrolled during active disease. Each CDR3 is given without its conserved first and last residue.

ASSQDRDQPQH	TRBV4-3
ASSAGQGPNSPLH	TRBV7-6
ASSFGEDNEKLF	TRBV5-1
ASSLNQGTGELF	TRBV11-2
ASRGDRASSYNSPLH	TRBV5-1
ASSLPAGVGGGELF	TRBV7-3
ATLLEPGSSGANVLT	TRBV2
ASSLGPGVTDTQY	TRBV7-9
ASSLEGGQPQH	TRBV11-2
ASSFSKGGTGELF	TRBV11-3